The clone carrying this TCR beta chain has ten or more counts. TCRdb independently ran MiXCR on the 5' RACE reads; one entry per CDR3 protein. The table has fewer than 30,000 distinct CDR3 sequences, over 20% seen once. This specimen belongs to a study of neurological immune-mediated disorders. The unsorted libraries originated from 2 million PBMCs that had been stored at -80 C. The CDR3 is 15 residues long. Germline CDR1 and CDR2: SGHRS and YFSETQ. The ends lost 0 bases at V and 8 bases at J; junction bases unmatched: 2. The receptor was isolated from a woman aged 55-70 years in good health. The sequenced sample consisted of PBMCs. The chain uses TRBV5-1 and TRBJ2-1, with 13 bases fitting TRBD2. CDR3 bases: TGCGCCAGCAGCTTGGGGACTAGCGGGGGCTATGAGCAGTTCTTC. Its protein product is CASSLGTSGGYEQFF.